Listed here are 4 T cell receptor beta chains from one sample, sequenced in a study of cytomegalovirus exposure and HLA in healthy donors. Both 60 Vbeta primers and 13 Jbeta primers went into the PCR. Generated by immunoSEQ multiplex PCR, the TCRdb table keeps only in-frame clones and is missing some. This table has over 75,000 clones, approximately 76% appearing once. The sample taken for sequencing was PBMCs. The receptors were gathered from a man aged 35-49 years in good health and CMV-seropositive.

This clone was counted a few times. Germline and junction disagree at one end, which may indicate a read error. This rearrangement joins TRBV7-7 to TRBJ2-7; 8 nucleotides match TRBD2. The CDR3 sequence is 14 residues long. CDR1 is SSHAT and CDR2 is FNYEAQ in the germline V gene (reference sequence). The CDR3 DNA is TGTGCTAGCAGCGAAGGACTAGCAGGGTACGAGCAGTACTTC. Protein product: CASSEGLAGYEQYF.

This rearrangement joins TRBV6-1 to TRBJ1-2; tentatively, D is TRBD1 (6 bases). The V and J ends lost 7 bases and 3 bases respectively, with 18 bases between them. This CDR3 contains 15 residues. Per germline, CDR1 MNHNS and CDR2 SASEGT. The CDR3 bases are TGTGCCAGCACCTCAGCCGGGGGGGGGCACTATGGCTACACCTTC. Residues: CASTSAGGGHYGYTF.

The V and J genes are TRBV4-3 and TRBJ2-3, with D perhaps matching TRBD1 (6 bases). Trimming took 5 bases from V and 3 from J, leaving 9 bases between them. Germline CDR1 reads LGHNA; CDR2 reads YSLEER. This CDR3 is built from 13 residues. The CDR3 spells CASSSRGTDTQYF. Written as DNA, the CDR3 is TGCGCCAGCAGCAGTAGGGGGACAGATACGCAGTATTTT.

This clone was recorded a few times. The chain couples TRBV28 to TRBJ2-7, with 8 bases identical to TRBD1. CDR3 length: 14 residues. V lost 6 bases, J lost 5 bases, and 9 bases stayed unmatched. CDR1 and CDR2 from the germline V gene are MDHEN and SYDVKM. CDR3 coding DNA: TGTGCCAGCAGCACTAGGACAGGGCTCAACGAGCAGTACTTC. Amino acids: CASSTRTGLNEQYF.